The 30 T cell receptor beta chains below were found in one sample sequenced in a study of vaccination and CD4 T cells after COVID-19. Sequencing of DNA taken from cultured CD4+ T cells relied on the Oncomine TCR Beta short-read assay. TCRdb recomputed calls from the PCR reads with MiXCR, one row per CDR3 protein. Of about 15,000 distinct CDR3 sequences in the sample, 26% were seen once. Stated treatment: roughly ten-day PBMC culture with coronavirus spike peptide pools or control peptides (ViraFEST assay). Which antigens these TCRs recognize remains unknown. The sample taken for sequencing was cultured CD4+ T cells from blood. The receptor set was obtained from a human donor with COVID-19.

This clonotype was observed a handful of times. The CDR3 bases are TGTGCCACCAGCAGGGACAGGGGGCGCGAGCAGTACTTC. It yields the protein CATSRDRGREQYF. The V call is TRBV15, the J call TRBJ2-7; 11 nucleotides align to TRBD1. Germline loops: CDR1 LNHNV, CDR2 YYDKDF (reference sequence). The CDR3 consists of 13 residues. After removal of 3 bases from V and 6 bases from J, the junction contained 1 base not matched to a gene.

The sample holds a few counts of this clonotype. V usage is TRBV7-8 and J usage is TRBJ1-1; D is possibly TRBD1 (6 bases). V was trimmed by 5 bases and J by 4 bases, leaving 11 bases between them. The CDR3 length is 13 residues. Germline CDR1 and CDR2: SGHVS and FQNEAQ. The CDR3: CASSLGGGTEAFF. The CDR3 DNA reads TGTGCCAGCAGCCTAGGGGGGGGCACTGAAGCTTTCTTT.

This clonotype was seen more than once but under ten times. The gene calls are TRBV6-5 and TRBJ1-2; 7 positions agree with TRBD1. The CDR3 covers 15 residues. V lost 2 bases and J lost 0; bases outside the gene matches: 3. Germline CDR1 MNHEY, CDR2 SVGAGI. CDR3 DNA sequence: TGTGCCAGCAGTTACGGGCAGGGGGCTAACTATGGCTACACCTTC. Translated, it gives CASSYGQGANYGYTF.

The V call is TRBV6-5, the J call TRBJ2-7, with no clear D. This CDR3 is built from 14 residues. V dropped 4 bases and J dropped 3 bases, with 13 bases sitting between them. Germline V gene data show CDR1 as MNHEY and CDR2 as SVGAGI. The DNA of the CDR3 is TGTGCCAGCAGTTCATTAGGGCGCCGCTACGAGCAGTACTTC. It codes for CASSSLGRRYEQYF.

In this sample, this clonotype turned up a few times. The chain uses TRBV10-1 and TRBJ2-7; 7 bases align to TRBD1. Germline assignment: CDR1 WNHNN and CDR2 SYGVQD (reference sequence). J lost 5 bases, V lost 8 bases, and 12 bases had no gene match. This CDR3 comprises 14 residues. The CDR3 nucleotides read TGCGCCAGCGGAGACAGGGCCCCTCTCCACGAGCAGTACTTC. This codes for CASGDRAPLHEQYF.

This clonotype was counted only a few times. V is TRBV12-3 or TRBV12-4 and J is TRBJ1-1, with 8 positions matching TRBD1. This CDR3 is 17 amino acids long. V was clipped by 5 bases and J by 7 bases; unmatched bases: 18. DNA of the CDR3: TGTGCCAGCAGTCCGACCAGGGGGCGTCCACCTGCCAGTGAAGCTTTCTTT. Translated, it gives CASSPTRGRPPASEAFF.

Worth noting for this clonotype: Sequence at one end of the junction differs from germline and may be a read error. The DNA for the CDR3 is TGCAGTGCTAGAGTGGCTAGCAGAGATACGCAGTATTTT. It translates to CSARVASRDTQYF. The genes are TRBV20-1 and TRBJ2-3, with D possibly being TRBD2 (5 bases). CDR3 length equals 13 residues. Looked up from germline, CDR1 is DFQATT and CDR2 is SNEGSKA (reference sequence).

Only a few counts were recorded for this clonotype. The chain recombines TRBV19 with TRBJ1-5; TRBD1 agrees at 10 bases. The CDR3 contains 16 residues. The V gene end was trimmed by 4 bases and the J gene end by 6 bases; junction bases not matched to a gene: 9. The germline CDR1 and CDR2 sequences are LNHDA and SQIVND (reference sequence). The CDR3 spells CASSNWGQGHGQPQHF. The CDR3 nucleotides read TGTGCCAGTAGTAACTGGGGACAGGGGCACGGTCAGCCCCAGCATTTT.

This clonotype was observed a few times. The CDR3 protein is CASWSNTYNSPLHF. DNA for the CDR3: TGTGCCAGCTGGTCGAACACCTATAATTCACCCCTCCACTTT. The chain is built from TRBV28 and TRBJ1-6; the D is unclear. Per the germline V gene, CDR1 is MDHEN and CDR2 is SYDVKM. Trimming took off 8 bases at V and 2 bases at J, with 10 bases between the two ends. CDR3 length: 14 amino acids.

V gene TRBV2 combines with J gene TRBJ2-7; D is possibly TRBD2 (5 bases). The CDR3 has 12 residues. Germline CDR1 is SNHLY and CDR2 is FYNNEI. V dropped 1 base and J dropped 7 bases, with 8 bases sitting between them. The CDR3 is CASSEGGWEQYF. CDR3 nucleotides: TGTGCCAGCAGTGAAGGAGGGTGGGAGCAGTACTTC.

The J gene is TRBJ2-6, the V gene TRBV11-2; no clear D. This CDR3 comprises 15 residues. Trimming removed 2 bases from V and 0 bases from J, with 5 bases in between. In germline, CDR1 is SGHAT, CDR2 FQNNGV. The CDR3 is CASSLLGSGANVLTF. CDR3 nucleotides: TGTGCCAGCAGCTTATTGGGCTCTGGGGCCAACGTCCTGACTTTC.

The genes are TRBV9 and TRBJ1-1; D is uncertain. The CDR3 spans 14 residues. V was cut by 0 bases and J by 0 bases, with 6 bases left in between. The germline CDR1 and CDR2 sequences are SGDLS and YYNGEE. CDR3 loop: CASSVEALNTEAFF. The CDR3 bases are TGTGCCAGCAGCGTAGAGGCTTTGAACACTGAAGCTTTCTTT. The complete variable domain, with remaining parts taken from reference TRBV9 and TRBJ1-1, reads DSGVTQTPKHLITATGQRVTLRCSPRSGDLSVYWYQQSLDQGLQFLIQYYNGEERAKGNILERFSAQQFPDLHSELNLSSLELGDSALYFCASSVEALNTEAFFGQGTRLTVV.

The rearrangement joins TRBV15 to TRBJ2-2, with D perhaps TRBD1 or TRBD2 (5 bases each). Trimming pared 1 base from V and 4 bases from J, leaving 10 bases between. Per germline, CDR1 LNHNV and CDR2 YYDKDF (reference sequence). This CDR3 contains 15 residues. CDR3 coding DNA: TGTGCCACCAGCAGAGGGGGGTCGGGCACCGGGGAGCTGTTTTTT. Amino acids: CATSRGGSGTGELFF.

This clonotype was found a few times. The CDR3 nucleotides are TGTGCCAGCAGCTTCCAGGGTGGGCTCAACGGGGAGCTGTTTTTT. Translated, it gives CASSFQGGLNGELFF. V is TRBV7-9 and J is TRBJ2-2, with a tentative D call TRBD1 (5 bases). CDR1 and CDR2 (germline): SEHNR, FQNEAQ (reference sequence). V lost 3 bases, J lost 7 bases, and 15 bases lay in between. The CDR3 extends over 15 amino acids.

The rearrangement joins TRBV12-3 or TRBV12-4 to TRBJ2-2; D is possibly TRBD2 (5 bases). The V gene lost 3 bases and the J gene lost 7 bases, with 9 bases spanning the gap. The CDR3 consists of 13 residues. The CDR3 sequence: CASSLRAVGELFF. CDR3 DNA: TGTGCCAGCAGTTTGAGGGCGGTCGGGGAGCTGTTTTTT.

V gene TRBV18 combines with J gene TRBJ2-2, with D unresolved. Germline V gives CDR1 KGHSH, CDR2 LQKENI. The ends were cut back, 1 base at V and 6 bases at J, with 21 bases in the middle. The CDR3 runs to 18 residues. The CDR3 loop reads CASSPLRGLHSLPGELFF. CDR3 DNA: TGTGCCAGCTCACCACTCCGAGGCTTACACTCTCTCCCCGGGGAGCTGTTTTTT.

The chain couples TRBV6-1 to TRBJ1-6; D unclear. V dropped 2 bases and J dropped 7 bases, with 12 bases sitting between them. CDR1 MNHNS and CDR2 SASEGT come from the germline V gene. This CDR3 is 15 amino acids long. The CDR3 DNA follows: TGTGCCAGCAGTGAAAATCCGGGAGGGAATTCACCCCTCCACTTT. This encodes CASSENPGGNSPLHF.

The gene calls are TRBV19 and TRBJ1-4; D not certain. The CDR3 runs to 13 residues. Germline V CDR1 and CDR2: LNHDA, SQIVND (reference sequence). Deletions cut 8 bases from V and 0 bases from J, with 7 bases between. DNA for the CDR3: TGTGCCAGTCTCGCCGCAACTAATGAAAAACTGTTTTTT. Protein product: CASLAATNEKLFF.

In this sample, this clonotype turned up a few times. This rearrangement joins TRBV6-5 to TRBJ2-7; D gene ambiguous. From germline, CDR1 is MNHEY and CDR2 SVGAGI. The ends were cut back, 4 bases at V and 0 bases at J, with 13 bases in the middle. CDR3 size: 15 residues. The CDR3 loop is CASSSPTLSSYEQYF. Here the CDR3 DNA reads TGTGCCAGCAGTTCGCCGACATTGAGCTCCTACGAGCAGTACTTC.

The rearrangement uses TRBV7-2 and TRBJ1-4; 9 bases line up with TRBD1. V trimming: 0 bases; J trimming: 11 bases; junction bases outside the gene matches: 1. CDR3 length equals 13 residues. The germline V gene encodes CDR1 SGHTA and CDR2 FQGNSA. The chain's CDR3 is CASSLAGQGKLFF. The DNA of the CDR3 is TGTGCCAGCAGCTTAGCGGGACAGGGCAAACTGTTTTTT.

V and J are TRBV5-5 and TRBJ2-2; unclear D gene. This CDR3 has 14 amino acids. Germline CDR1 is SGHKS and CDR2 is YYEKEE (reference sequence). V lost 0 bases and J lost 0, with 3 bases in between. CDR3 region: CASSLGPNTGELFF. DNA of the CDR3: TGTGCCAGCAGCTTGGGGCCGAACACCGGGGAGCTGTTTTTT.

This clonotype occurred a few times. This rearrangement joins TRBV12-3 or TRBV12-4 to TRBJ1-5; 7 bases line up with TRBD1. The CDR3 contains 13 residues. With V trimmed by 8 bases and J by 4 bases, 5 bases remained unmatched. The CDR3 spells CASAGTANQPQHF. The DNA for the CDR3 is TGTGCCAGCGCTGGGACAGCGAATCAGCCCCAGCATTTT.

This clonotype has a handful of counts. The rearrangement uses TRBV10-3 and TRBJ2-3; no definite D call. The V gene's germline CDR1 is ENHRY and CDR2 SYGVKD. V was pared by 6 bases and J by 1 base, with 8 bases between. This CDR3 region has 13 residues. This chain's CDR3 is CAIRGQGTDTQYF. CDR3 bases: TGTGCCATCAGAGGGCAGGGCACAGATACGCAGTATTTT.

The chain couples TRBV12-3 or TRBV12-4 to TRBJ2-1, with 12 positions matching TRBD1. J was trimmed by 8 bases and V by 0 bases; bases with no gene match: 8. The CDR3 spans 17 residues. CDR3 loop: CASSLAPGTGGRDEQFF. In DNA, the CDR3 is TGTGCCAGCAGTTTAGCCCCCGGGACAGGGGGCAGAGATGAGCAGTTCTTC.

The rearrangement links TRBV7-3 to TRBJ2-2; D is possibly TRBD1 or TRBD2 (5 bases each). The CDR3 sequence is 16 residues long. Trimming stripped 3 bases from V and 1 base from J, with 12 bases between. Germline-derived CDR1 and CDR2 are SGHTA and FQGTGA. The CDR3: CASSFGAGRNTGELFF. The CDR3 coding sequence is TGTGCCAGCAGCTTTGGGGCAGGGAGGAACACCGGGGAGCTGTTTTTT.

V usage is TRBV7-9 and J usage is TRBJ2-3, with unresolved D. The CDR3 is made up of 14 amino acids. V lost 6 bases and J lost 2, with 12 bases in between. CDR1 is SEHNR and CDR2 is FQNEAQ in the germline V gene (reference sequence). CDR3 bases: TGTGCCAGCAGACCCCGTTGGGCCACAGATACGCAGTATTTT. Its protein product is CASRPRWATDTQYF.

The V gene is TRBV6-5, the J gene TRBJ2-5; TRBD2 matches at 8 bases. Per the germline V gene, CDR1 is MNHEY and CDR2 is SVGAGI. The V and J ends lost 2 bases and 1 base, in that order; junction bases with no gene match: 6. The CDR3 totals 16 residues. The CDR3 coding sequence is TGTGCCAGCAGTTACCTCCGCGGGGGGACCCAAGAGACCCAGTACTTC. It specifies CASSYLRGGTQETQYF.

This clonotype was detected only a few times. This chain connects TRBV2 to TRBJ2-1; D is perhaps TRBD1 (6 bases). Looked up from germline, CDR1 is SNHLY and CDR2 is FYNNEI. CDR3 length: 15 residues. V lost 1 base to trimming and J lost 8 bases, with 15 bases between them. CDR3: CASSEGGLGADEQFF. For the CDR3, the DNA is TGTGCCAGCAGTGAAGGTGGGCTGGGGGCAGATGAGCAGTTCTTC.

For the CDR3, the DNA is TGTGCCAGCAGCTTGGGTAGCGGGGTAATGCCCGGGGAGCTGTTTTTT. This sequence encodes CASSLGSGVMPGELFF. The chain links TRBV5-8 to TRBJ2-2, with TRBD2 identical over 8 bases. The V gene end was trimmed by 0 bases and the J gene end by 6 bases; junction bases not matched to a gene: 7. CDR1 is SGHTS, CDR2 YDEGEE, per germline. This CDR3 is built from 16 residues.

This clonotype turned up a few times. This chain connects TRBV4-1 to TRBJ1-3; the D is unclear. V lost 1 base to trimming and J lost 2 bases, with 18 bases between them. The CDR3 extends over 18 amino acids. Germline V lookup: CDR1 MGHRA, CDR2 YSYEKL. CDR3: CASSQVDMGMLAGNTIYF. In nucleotides, the CDR3 is TGCGCCAGCAGCCAAGTGGATATGGGCATGCTAGCTGGAAACACCATATATTTT.